This T cell receptor (beta chain) was identified in a study of monozygotic twins with inflammatory bowel disease. UMIs with a 6-nucleotide sample barcode were added by template switching. No DNA is given; TCRdb re-called the 5' RACE reads and lists each CDR3 protein once. The sample totals 200,000 to 250,000 distinct CDR3 sequences. General observations from the study: A reduction in TCRbeta diversity (inverse Simpson) was seen in IBD patients relative to healthy co-twins.

As to this clonotype: Its antigen is unidentified.

Blood (around 2.4 ml) was collected from every donor individually. Without any T cell sorting, total RNA was isolated from whole blood. The CDR3 runs 15 residues. Germline V lookup: CDR1 ENHRY, CDR2 SYGVKD. This clonotype was obtained from a human donor with ulcerative colitis or Crohn's disease, or a healthy co-twin of an affected twin (not recorded which). The sequenced material came from blood. The rearrangement uses TRBV10-3 and TRBJ1-2; there is no DNA to check the TCRdb D call of TRBD1. The CDR3 is CAISNPGQGTYGYTF.